A single sample is the source of the 23 T cell receptor beta chains below, sequenced in a study of human thymus T cells. TCRdb keeps only in-frame clones here, not all; method: immunoSEQ multiplex PCR. The table shows 45,000 to 75,000 clones, with nearly 95% occurring only once. Sequenced input: blood. Every receptor here comes from a boy less than two years old with a congenital heart defect but otherwise immunologically healthy.

The chain recombines TRBV4-2 with TRBJ2-2, with TRBD2 identical over 10 bases. The germline V gene has CDR1 LGHNA and CDR2 YNFKEQ. The J segment lost 5 bases and the V segment lost 1 base, leaving 13 bases of the junction unmatched. This CDR3 region has 19 residues. The DNA for the CDR3 is TGTGCCAGCAGCCAAGGGGGTCTGGGGCTAGCGGGGGATACCGGGGAGCTGTTTTTT. Residues: CASSQGGLGLAGDTGELFF.

The CDR3 protein is CASGPPYRAGGYNEQFF. In DNA form, the CDR3 reads TGTGCTAGTGGTCCCCCATACCGGGCGGGGGGATACAATGAGCAGTTCTTC. This sequence joins TRBV12-5 and TRBJ2-1; 8 bases fit TRBD2. The CDR3 has 17 residues. Per germline, CDR1 LGHNT and CDR2 FRNRAP. The V and J ends lost 5 bases and 4 bases, in that order; junction bases with no gene match: 13.

The CDR3 bases are TGCGCCAGCACGTCCCAGGCGGGTGACGAGCAGTACTTC. Its translation: CASTSQAGDEQYF. The chain joins TRBV5-1 to TRBJ2-7; possible D gene TRBD2, 5 bases. The CDR3 has 13 amino acids. V was shortened by 6 bases and J by 5 bases, with 15 bases between the two germline ends. Germline V gives CDR1 SGHRS, CDR2 YFSETQ.

J is TRBJ2-5 and V is TRBV15; D call uncertain. Germline CDR1 is LNHNV and CDR2 is YYDKDF (reference sequence). Trimming cost V 1 base and J 0 bases, with 3 bases left between them. The CDR3 sequence is 13 residues long. The DNA of the CDR3 is TGTGCCACCAGCAGAGCATACCAAGAGACCCAGTACTTC. This translates into CATSRAYQETQYF.

This chain connects TRBV5-1 to TRBJ1-5; D call uncertain. Between the trimmed V and J ends, which lost 0 bases and 7 bases, there was a span of 11 bases. This CDR3 has 14 amino acids. Germline V CDR1 and CDR2: SGHRS, YFSETQ. The CDR3 DNA follows: TGCGCCAGCAGCTTGGGCGACGATTACCAGCCCCAGCATTTT. This sequence encodes CASSLGDDYQPQHF.

This chain connects TRBV5-4 to TRBJ2-3; possibly TRBD1 for D (6 bases). The CDR3 has 14 residues. Germline V lookup: CDR1 SGHNT, CDR2 YYREEE (reference sequence). Trimming took 4 bases from V and 2 from J, leaving 11 bases between them. The chain's CDR3 is CASSIQGYTDTQYF. CDR3 coding DNA: TGTGCCAGCAGCATACAGGGTTACACAGATACGCAGTATTTT.

V is TRBV21-1 and J is TRBJ1-3; the table's D call, TRBD1, has no DNA check behind it. TRBV21-1 has pseudogene status. The length of the CDR3 is 19 residues. The CDR3 coding sequence is TGTGCCAGCAGCGAAATGATGGGGGACAGGGGGCGCTTTGGAAACACCATATATTTT. Its translation: CASSEMMGDRGRFGNTIYF.

CDR3 DNA sequence: TGTGCCAGCAGTGAATTAGGGGTTGGGGCCAACGTCCTGACTTTC. Translating it yields CASSELGVGANVLTF. The chain employs TRBV25-1 and TRBJ2-6; D might be TRBD1 (5 bases). CDR3 length: 15 amino acids. Trimming shortened V by 1 base and J by 3 bases, and 7 bases separated the two germline ends. Germline V gene sequence: CDR1 MGHDK, CDR2 SYGVNS.

The chain combines TRBV12-5 with TRBJ1-1; perhaps TRBD1 as D (5 bases). V gave up 0 bases and J gave up 2 bases, with 10 bases separating them. Germline assignment: CDR1 LGHNT and CDR2 FRNRAP. This CDR3 contains 15 residues. Here the CDR3 DNA reads TGTGCTAGTGGTTTGGTAGCTGGGGGTAACACTGAAGCTTTCTTT. It codes for CASGLVAGGNTEAFF.

The chain recombines TRBV4-1 with TRBJ2-5, with 9 bases matching TRBD2. CDR1 and CDR2 (germline): MGHRA, YSYEKL. The CDR3 sequence is 19 residues long. Losses at the gene ends were 2 bases for V and 1 base for J; bases not matched to a gene: 14. CDR3 coding DNA: TGCGCCAGCAGCCAATTTTTGCCTAGCGGGACTGGGGGCCAAGAGACCCAGTACTTC. Translation: CASSQFLPSGTGGQETQYF.

This chain connects TRBV6-6 to TRBJ2-3; D not certain. The germline gives CDR1 MNHNY, CDR2 SVGAGI (reference sequence). Trimming left V 4 bases short and J 0 bases short, with 5 bases between. This CDR3 is 13 amino acids long. CDR3: CASSSPSTDTQYF. The CDR3 DNA sequence: TGTGCCAGCAGTTCCCCGAGCACAGATACGCAGTATTTT.

This clone has just one count. This sequence joins TRBV10-3 and TRBJ2-7, with 9 bases that match TRBD2. Trimming cost V 0 bases and J 0 bases; bases outside gene matches: 0. Germline V CDR1 and CDR2: ENHRY, SYGVKD. The length of the CDR3 is 15 residues. In nucleotides, the CDR3 is TGTGCCATCAGTGAGTCGACTAGCGGCTCCTACGAGCAGTACTTC. Protein product: CAISESTSGSYEQYF.

This rearrangement joins TRBV11-2 to TRBJ1-5, with D possibly matching TRBD1 (5 bases). Germline V lookup: CDR1 SGHAT, CDR2 FQNNGV. With 3 bases removed from V and 3 bases from J, the gap between germline ends came to 9 bases. The length of the CDR3 is 14 residues. CDR3 sequence reads: CASSFRGNNQPQHF. In DNA form, the CDR3 reads TGTGCCAGCAGCTTTAGGGGTAACAATCAGCCCCAGCATTTT.

This clone has just a few counts. This chain joins TRBV28 and TRBJ1-2; D ambiguous. Looked up from germline, CDR1 is MDHEN and CDR2 is SYDVKM. Trimming cost V 5 bases and J 8 bases, with 15 bases left between them. There are 13 residues in the CDR3. The CDR3 nucleotides read TGTGCCAGCAGTGCGTTCTACGAGCGGGGCTACACCTTC. Translated: CASSAFYERGYTF.

On this clone itself: Relative to the germline gene, one junction end is altered; a read error may explain this. The chain uses TRBV27 and TRBJ2-7; 7 bases line up with TRBD2. Looked up from germline, CDR1 is MNHEY and CDR2 is SMNVEV (reference sequence). The CDR3 totals 21 residues. CDR3: CASSLSRRYLAETHSSYEQYF. DNA for the CDR3: TGTGCCAGCAGTCTATCTCGCCGTTATCTAGCGGAAACCCATAGCTCCTACGAGCAGTACTTC.

The gene calls are TRBV10-3 and TRBJ1-4; 9 bases line up with TRBD1. Germline-derived CDR1 and CDR2 are ENHRY and SYGVKD. V dropped 6 bases and J dropped 8; count of bases not matched to a gene: 7. This CDR3 has 14 residues. Written as DNA, the CDR3 is TGTGCCATCAGGGGACAGGGATGGGGCGAAAAACTGTTTTTT. Its protein product is CAIRGQGWGEKLFF.

J is TRBJ1-2 and V is TRBV30; TRBD1 might be the D (5 bases). Germline V CDR1 and CDR2: GTSNPN, SVGIG (reference sequence). The CDR3 covers 12 residues. The ends were cut back, 1 base at V and 8 bases at J, with 11 bases in the middle. CDR3 loop: CAWSEGRIGYTF. CDR3 coding DNA: TGTGCCTGGAGTGAGGGGAGGATAGGCTACACCTTC.

This chain links TRBV5-1 with TRBJ2-5, with D perhaps matching TRBD2 (6 bases). CDR3 length equals 16 residues. The V gene lost 3 bases and the J gene lost 7 bases, with 22 bases spanning the gap. Germline CDR1 SGHRS, CDR2 YFSETQ. The chain's CDR3 is CASSSHGTEYRGTQYF. DNA of the CDR3: TGCGCCAGCAGCTCGCATGGGACTGAGTACCGGGGGACCCAGTACTTC.

The count of this clone is one. The genes are TRBV5-1 and TRBJ2-1; TRBD2 is a possible D gene (6 bases). Germline CDR1 and CDR2: SGHRS and YFSETQ. Deletions cut 4 bases from V and 9 bases from J, with 8 bases between. The CDR3 has 11 amino acids. The DNA for the CDR3 is TGCGCCAGCAGCGTGGGAGGTGAGCAGTTCTTC. Its translation is CASSVGGEQFF.

This sequence joins TRBV7-2 and TRBJ1-1; D remains unclear. V was clipped by 5 bases and J by 2 bases, with 12 bases between them. This CDR3 is 14 amino acids long. Germline V lookup: CDR1 SGHTA, CDR2 FQGNSA. The CDR3 reads CASSPRMGNTEAFF. The CDR3 DNA sequence: TGTGCCAGCAGCCCCAGAATGGGAAACACTGAAGCTTTCTTT.

V and J are TRBV20-1 and TRBJ1-2; D not resolved. The CDR3 is 11 amino acids. In germline, CDR1 is DFQATT, CDR2 SNEGSKA (reference sequence). V was pared by 0 bases and J by 4 bases, with 3 bases between. The CDR3 bases are TGCAGTGCTAGAGAGCGCTATGGCTACACCTTC. This gives the protein CSARERYGYTF.

The J gene is TRBJ2-5, the V gene TRBV28; D possibly corresponds to TRBD2 (6 bases). Germline V lookup: CDR1 MDHEN, CDR2 SYDVKM. The CDR3 runs 13 residues. V shed 9 bases and J shed 3 bases, with 14 bases lying between them. The CDR3 region has the DNA TGTGCCAGTAAAGTCCCGGGGGAAGAGACCCAGTACTTC. As protein: CASKVPGEETQYF.

The chain combines TRBV19 with TRBJ1-2; D is unclear. The CDR3 extends over 14 amino acids. V lost 1 base and J 4 bases, leaving 10 bases between the germline ends. Germline CDR1 is LNHDA and CDR2 is SQIVND (reference sequence). The CDR3, as DNA: TGTGCCAGTAGTATAGGGAGGATCCTCTATGGCTACACCTTC. It yields the protein CASSIGRILYGYTF.